The TCR beta chain under discussion was sequenced for a study of CD8+CD57+ T cells in acquired aplastic anemia listed by TCRdb under 2018. Context from the whole study: Extracted DNA from sorted CD4+ and CD8+ cells averaged approximately 3 ug, ranging from roughly 0.17 to 27.4 ug. Mean read counts for healthy donor samples were 9 million to 10.8 million for CD4+ cells and under 14 million for CD8+ cells. Paper-wide results and their limitations: No significant difference in CD8+ Simpson's diversity was found between patients and healthy controls (P=0.060). Around 27 CD8+ CDR3 sequences were shared between patients and controls but appeared highly expressed in patients and within their immunodominant clones.

About this clonotype itself: Its antigen is unknown. Within one base of it there is no much larger clone, and no base qualities were kept.

Profiling of TCR beta VDJ combinations and CDR3 sequences used genomic DNA as the template. TCR repertoire sequencing was run on an Illumina HiSeq 2000. The authors processed their data as follows. TRBV/TRBJ rearrangement plots, CDR3 size and DJ length profiles, and Simpson's diversity index were used to assess repertoires. The most abundant DNA sequence in the deep sequencing data was taken as the immunodominant clone. CDR3 amino acid sequences were screened for sharing across subjects and were compared with published repertoires and the VDJdb database. The public reads were quality trimmed at Q25 with fastp and then assembled into clones with MiXCR by TCRdb, keeping productive beta chains. Identical CDR3 proteins give one entry, which carries the most common genes and DNA. The V and J calls were determined by TCRdb, not by the authors. In this sample the table shows some 150,000 distinct CDR3 sequences, 40% to 45% of which occur a single time. Together, the top ten hold 7.5% to 9.5% of the sample.

As encoded in the germline V gene (reference sequence), CDR1 is SGHKS while CDR2 is YYEKEE. V is clipped by 4 bases and J by 7 bases, and the sequence between their germline boundaries is 14 bases long. From cysteine to phenylalanine, the CDR3 is 14 amino acids long. The DNA shown is the 42-base CDR3, in frame from base 1. TCR repertoires of sorted CD4+ and CD8+ blood T cells from severe aplastic anemia patients and healthy subjects were deep-sequenced in the study. Ficoll-Paque density gradient centrifugation was used to isolate peripheral blood mononuclear cells. Before DNA was extracted, CD4+ and CD8+ T cells were sorted using either FACS or magnetic beads.

The receptor's source is a human donor in good health, serving as a control. The specimen was sorted CD4+, CD8+, or CD8+CD57+ T cells (not recorded which) from PBMCs. The chain was built from TRBV5-5 and TRBJ1-4; the D gene is possibly TRBD1, with 6 bases matching. In nucleotides, the sequence is TGTGCCAGCAGCCCAGGGGTGATGGGTGAAAAACTGTTTTTT. This encodes CASSPGVMGEKLFF.